A single sample is the source of the 13 T cell receptor beta chains below, sequenced in a study of OX40 agonist ivuxolimab in advanced cancers. Some clones are missing from TCRdb's copy, which holds only in-frame ones; the method was immunoSEQ multiplex PCR. The sample carries roughly 100,000 clones, approximately 80% recorded once. The input for sequencing was CD4+ or CD8+ T cells sorted from blood, taken in a trial of the OX40 agonist ivuxolimab. The receptors originated from an adult with an advanced solid tumor such as melanoma, head and neck, liver or kidney cancer.

The chain couples TRBV9 to TRBJ1-1, with 11 bases lining up with TRBD1. The CDR3 runs to 15 residues. The ends lost 4 bases at V and 6 bases at J; junction bases unmatched: 8. In germline, CDR1 is SGDLS, CDR2 YYNGEE. The CDR3 spells CASSPWTGGVAEAFF. The CDR3 bases are TGTGCCAGCAGCCCCTGGACAGGGGGCGTTGCTGAAGCTTTCTTT. The full variable domain, in which reference TRBV9 and TRBJ1-1 provide the parts outside the CDR3, is DSGVTQTPKHLITATGQRVTLRCSPRSGDLSVYWYQQSLDQGLQFLIQYYNGEERAKGNILERFSAQQFPDLHSELNLSSLELGDSALYFCASSPWTGGVAEAFFGQGTRLTVV.

J is TRBJ2-5 and V is TRBV18; TRBD2 agrees at 8 bases. The germline V gene has CDR1 KGHSH and CDR2 LQKENI. The CDR3 consists of 15 residues. With 3 bases clipped from V and 5 bases from J, the junction kept 8 bases outside the gene matches. CDR3 in amino acids: CASSPRRGGGETQYF. The DNA for the CDR3 is TGTGCCAGCTCACCTCGACGGGGGGGCGGTGAGACCCAGTACTTC.

The chain has TRBV7-2 and TRBJ1-3, with a tentative D call TRBD1 (5 bases). Germline CDR1 reads SGHTA; CDR2 reads FQGNSA. The CDR3 contains 14 residues. V lost 5 bases and J lost 4, with 12 bases in between. DNA of the CDR3: TGTGCCAGCAGCCCAGGGATCGCCGGAAACACCATATATTTT. It encodes CASSPGIAGNTIYF.

The chain combines TRBV19 with TRBJ1-3; a possible D gene is TRBD1 (6 bases). Trimming removed 9 bases from V and 0 bases from J, with 12 bases in between. This CDR3 has 14 residues. Per germline, CDR1 LNHDA and CDR2 SQIVND (reference sequence). The CDR3 region is CASQTGDSGNTIYF. The CDR3 DNA sequence: TGTGCCAGCCAGACAGGCGACTCTGGAAACACCATATATTTT.

The chain joins TRBV11-2 to TRBJ1-2; 7 bases align to TRBD1. The CDR3 is made up of 14 amino acids. Germline lookup yields CDR1 SGHAT and CDR2 FQNNGV. Unmatched junction bases numbered 7, after V lost 5 bases and J lost 4 bases. This CDR3 is CASSADRFGYGYTF. The CDR3 nucleotides are TGTGCCAGCAGCGCGGACAGGTTTGGCTATGGCTACACCTTC.

The chain employs TRBV4-2 and TRBJ2-3; TRBD1 matches 7 bases. The CDR3 has 17 amino acids. Unmatched junction bases numbered 7, after V lost 1 base and J lost 0 bases. Germline V gives CDR1 LGHNA, CDR2 YNFKEQ. The CDR3, as DNA: TGTGCCAGCAGCCAAGGAACGGGACAGCCGAGCACAGATACGCAGTATTTT. This gives the protein CASSQGTGQPSTDTQYF.

The chain recombines TRBV11-3 with TRBJ2-2, with a tentative D call TRBD2 (5 bases). Germline-derived CDR1 and CDR2 are SGHNT and YENEEA. The CDR3 length is 12 residues. Trimming left V 3 bases short and J 7 bases short, with 6 bases between. CDR3: CASSLDFGELFF. The CDR3 nucleotides are TGTGCCAGCAGCTTGGACTTCGGGGAGCTGTTTTTT.

Only one count was recorded for this clone. V gene TRBV7-9 combines with J gene TRBJ2-2; 7 positions match TRBD1. The CDR3 is 16 amino acids. V lost 3 bases to trimming and J lost 1 base; unmatched junction nucleotides: 5. Germline V gene sequence: CDR1 SEHNR, CDR2 FQNEAQ (reference sequence). CDR3 nucleotide sequence: TGTGCCAGCAGCTTTCTCCGACAGGGGAACACCGGGGAGCTGTTTTTT. It encodes CASSFLRQGNTGELFF. The variable domain in full, with the rest retrieved from reference TRBV7-9 and TRBJ2-2, is DTGVSQNPRHKITKRGQNVTFRCDPISEHNRLYWYRQTLGQGPEFLTYFQNEAQLEKSRLLSDRFSAERPKGSFSTLEIQRTEQGDSAMYLCASSFLRQGNTGELFFGEGSRLTVL.

V usage is TRBV11-2 and J usage is TRBJ2-1; 11 nucleotides agree with TRBD2. J lost 5 bases, V lost 5 bases, and 8 bases had no gene match. The CDR3 sequence is 16 residues long. Germline V gene lookup returns CDR1 SGHAT and CDR2 FQNNGV. The CDR3 DNA follows: TGTGCCAGCAGCCCCATCTCTAGCGGGGGGAACAATGAGCAGTTCTTC. As protein: CASSPISSGGNNEQFF.

V is TRBV6-1 and J is TRBJ1-4, with a weak D call TRBD1 (5 bases). CDR3 length: 14 amino acids. Germline CDR1 is MNHNS and CDR2 is SASEGT. The V end lost 5 bases, the J end lost 8 bases, and 15 bases lay between the germline ends. The chain's CDR3 is CASSSAGLGEKLFF. The CDR3 DNA reads as TGTGCCAGCAGTTCGGCAGGGTTGGGGGAAAAACTGTTTTTT.

The V call is TRBV6-1, the J call TRBJ1-2; a weak D match, TRBD1 (6 bases). The CDR3 has 15 amino acids. Germline CDR1 is MNHNS and CDR2 is SASEGT. Trimming shortened V by 2 bases and J by 5 bases, and 15 bases separated the two germline ends. Here the CDR3 DNA reads TGTGCCAGCAGTGAACTAGCAGGGGCACGGTATGGCTACACCTTC. It is translated as CASSELAGARYGYTF.

The J gene is TRBJ2-4, the V gene TRBV18, with 8 nucleotides matching TRBD1. J was trimmed by 6 bases and V by 3 bases; bases with no gene match: 4. The CDR3 totals 14 residues. Germline CDR1 and CDR2: KGHSH and LQKENI. The CDR3 DNA follows: TGTGCCAGCTCACCGCAGGGGGCGGGAAACATTCAGTACTTC. Residues: CASSPQGAGNIQYF.

V is TRBV6-5 and J is TRBJ1-3, with D perhaps matching TRBD1 (5 bases). V lost 0 bases and J lost 3, with 6 bases in between. The CDR3 spans 14 residues. The germline CDR1 and CDR2 sequences are MNHEY and SVGAGI. The CDR3 region is CASSYSGVGNTIYF. The CDR3 region has the DNA TGTGCCAGCAGTTACTCAGGGGTTGGAAACACCATATATTTT.